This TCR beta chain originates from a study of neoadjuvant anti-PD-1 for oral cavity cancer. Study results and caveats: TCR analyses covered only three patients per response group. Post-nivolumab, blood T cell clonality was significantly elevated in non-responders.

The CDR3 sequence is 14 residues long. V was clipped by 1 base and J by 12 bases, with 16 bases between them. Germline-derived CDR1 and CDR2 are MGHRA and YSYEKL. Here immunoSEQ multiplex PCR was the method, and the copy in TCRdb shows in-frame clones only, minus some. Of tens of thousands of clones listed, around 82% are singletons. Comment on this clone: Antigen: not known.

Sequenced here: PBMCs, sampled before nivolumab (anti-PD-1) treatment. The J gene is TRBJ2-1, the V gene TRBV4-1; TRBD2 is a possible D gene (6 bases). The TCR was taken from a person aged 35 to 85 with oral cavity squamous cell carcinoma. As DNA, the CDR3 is TGCGCCAGCAGCCAAGTGTGGGGCGGGGAGATGCAGTTCTTC. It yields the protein CASSQVWGGEMQFF.